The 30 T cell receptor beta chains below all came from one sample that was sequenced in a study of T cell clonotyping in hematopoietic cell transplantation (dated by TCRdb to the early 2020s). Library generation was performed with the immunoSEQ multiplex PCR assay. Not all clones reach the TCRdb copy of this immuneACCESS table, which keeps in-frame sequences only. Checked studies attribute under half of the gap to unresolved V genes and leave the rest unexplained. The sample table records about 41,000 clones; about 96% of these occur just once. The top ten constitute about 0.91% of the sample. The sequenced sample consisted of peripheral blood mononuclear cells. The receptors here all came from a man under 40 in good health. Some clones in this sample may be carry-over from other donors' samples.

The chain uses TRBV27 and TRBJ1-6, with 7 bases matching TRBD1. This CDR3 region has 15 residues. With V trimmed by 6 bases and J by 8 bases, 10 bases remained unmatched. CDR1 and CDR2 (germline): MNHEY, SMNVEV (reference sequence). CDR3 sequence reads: CASRDEGAIHSPLHF. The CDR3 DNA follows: TGTGCCAGCAGGGACGAGGGGGCTATCCATTCACCCCTCCACTTT.

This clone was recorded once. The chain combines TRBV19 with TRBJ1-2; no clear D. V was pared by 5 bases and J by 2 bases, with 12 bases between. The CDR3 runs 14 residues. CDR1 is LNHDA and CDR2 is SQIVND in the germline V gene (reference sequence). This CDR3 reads CASSFGLTNYGYTF. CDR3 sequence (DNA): TGTGCCAGTAGTTTCGGCCTTACCAACTATGGCTACACCTTC.

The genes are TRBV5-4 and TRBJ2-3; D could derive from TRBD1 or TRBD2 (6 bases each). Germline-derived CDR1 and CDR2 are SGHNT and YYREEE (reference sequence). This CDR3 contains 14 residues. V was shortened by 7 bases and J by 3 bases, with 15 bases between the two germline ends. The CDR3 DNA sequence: TGTGCCAGCCGCTCGGGGGCGGAAACAGATACGCAGTATTTT. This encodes CASRSGAETDTQYF. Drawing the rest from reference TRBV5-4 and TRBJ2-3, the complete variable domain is ETGVTQSPTHLIKTRGQQVTLRCSSQSGHNTVSWYQQALGQGPQFIFQYYREEENGRGNFPPRFSGLQFPNYSSELNVNALELDDSALYLCASRSGAETDTQYFGPGTRLTVL.

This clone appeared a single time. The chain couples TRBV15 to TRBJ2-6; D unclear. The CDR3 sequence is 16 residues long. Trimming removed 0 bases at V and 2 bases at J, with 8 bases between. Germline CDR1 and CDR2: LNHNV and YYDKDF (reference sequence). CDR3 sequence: CATSRDLGPGANVLTF. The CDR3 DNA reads TGTGCCACCAGCAGAGATCTTGGACCTGGGGCCAACGTCCTGACTTTC.

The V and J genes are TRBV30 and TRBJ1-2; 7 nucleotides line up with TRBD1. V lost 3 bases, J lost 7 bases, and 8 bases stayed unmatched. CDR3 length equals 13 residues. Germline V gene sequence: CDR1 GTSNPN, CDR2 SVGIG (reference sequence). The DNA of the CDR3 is TGTGCCTGGAGGGAACAGGGGAGTTTTGGCTACACCTTC. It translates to CAWREQGSFGYTF. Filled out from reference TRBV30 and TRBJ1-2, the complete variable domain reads SQTIHQWPATLVQPVGSPLSLECTVEGTSNPNLYWYRQAAGRGLQLLFYSVGIGQISSEVPQNLSASRPQDRQFILSSKKLLLSDSGFYLCAWREQGSFGYTFGSGTRLTVV.

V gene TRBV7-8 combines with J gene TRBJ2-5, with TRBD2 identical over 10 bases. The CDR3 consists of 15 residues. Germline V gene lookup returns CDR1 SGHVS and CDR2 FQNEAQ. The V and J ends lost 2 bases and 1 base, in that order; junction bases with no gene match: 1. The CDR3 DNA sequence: TGTGCCAGCAGCTTACTAGCGGGGGCCCAAGAGACCCAGTACTTC. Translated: CASSLLAGAQETQYF.

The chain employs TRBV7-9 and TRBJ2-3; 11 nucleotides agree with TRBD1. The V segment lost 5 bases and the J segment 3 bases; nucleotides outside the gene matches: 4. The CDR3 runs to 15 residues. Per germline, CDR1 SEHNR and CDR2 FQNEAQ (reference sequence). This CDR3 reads CASSARDRGTDTQYF. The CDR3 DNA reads TGTGCCAGCAGCGCCCGGGACAGGGGGACAGATACGCAGTATTTT. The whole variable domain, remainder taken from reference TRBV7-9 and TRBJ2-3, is DTGVSQNPRHKITKRGQNVTFRCDPISEHNRLYWYRQTLGQGPEFLTYFQNEAQLEKSRLLSDRFSAERPKGSFSTLEIQRTEQGDSAMYLCASSARDRGTDTQYFGPGTRLTVL.

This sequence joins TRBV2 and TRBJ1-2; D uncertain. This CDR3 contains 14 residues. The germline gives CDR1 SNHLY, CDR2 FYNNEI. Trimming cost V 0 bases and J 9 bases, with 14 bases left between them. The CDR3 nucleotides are TGTGCCAGCAGTGAAGCGAGAGGCGCGCATAGCTACACCTTC. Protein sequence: CASSEARGAHSYTF.

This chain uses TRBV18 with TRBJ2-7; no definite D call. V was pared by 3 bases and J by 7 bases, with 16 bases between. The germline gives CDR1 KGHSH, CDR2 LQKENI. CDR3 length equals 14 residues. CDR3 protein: CASSPGSTSREQYF. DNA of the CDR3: TGTGCCAGCTCACCGGGGTCCACCTCTCGGGAGCAGTACTTC.

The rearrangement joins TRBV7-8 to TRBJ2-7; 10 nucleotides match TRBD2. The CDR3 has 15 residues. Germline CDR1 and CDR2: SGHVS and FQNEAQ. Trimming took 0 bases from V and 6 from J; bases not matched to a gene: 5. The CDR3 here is CASSLAGVAGGEQYF. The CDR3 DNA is TGTGCCAGCAGCTTAGCTGGGGTAGCGGGAGGCGAGCAGTACTTC.

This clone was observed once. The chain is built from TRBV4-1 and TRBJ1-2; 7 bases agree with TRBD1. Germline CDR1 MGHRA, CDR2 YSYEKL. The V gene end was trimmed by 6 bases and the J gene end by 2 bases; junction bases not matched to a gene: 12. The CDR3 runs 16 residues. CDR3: CASRLLWQDRNYGYTF. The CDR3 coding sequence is TGCGCCAGCAGATTACTGTGGCAGGACAGGAACTATGGCTACACCTTC.

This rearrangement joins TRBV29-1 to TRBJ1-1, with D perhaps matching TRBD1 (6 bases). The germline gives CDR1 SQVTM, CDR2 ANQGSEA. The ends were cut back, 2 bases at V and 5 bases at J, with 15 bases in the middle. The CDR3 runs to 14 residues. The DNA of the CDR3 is TGCAGCGTTGAAAATATAGGGGGAGGTACTGAAGCTTTCTTT. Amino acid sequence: CSVENIGGGTEAFF.

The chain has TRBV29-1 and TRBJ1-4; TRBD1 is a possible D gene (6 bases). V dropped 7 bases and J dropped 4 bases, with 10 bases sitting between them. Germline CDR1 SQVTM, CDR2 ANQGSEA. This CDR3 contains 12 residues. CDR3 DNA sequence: TGCAGCGCAGGACAGATTAATGAAAAACTGTTTTTT. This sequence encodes CSAGQINEKLFF. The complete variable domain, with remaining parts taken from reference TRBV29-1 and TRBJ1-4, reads SAVISQKPSRDICQRGTSLTIQCQVDSQVTMMFWYRQQPGQSLTLIATANQGSEATYESGFVIDKFPISRPNLTFSTLTVSNMSPEDSSIYLCSAGQINEKLFFGSGTQLSVL.

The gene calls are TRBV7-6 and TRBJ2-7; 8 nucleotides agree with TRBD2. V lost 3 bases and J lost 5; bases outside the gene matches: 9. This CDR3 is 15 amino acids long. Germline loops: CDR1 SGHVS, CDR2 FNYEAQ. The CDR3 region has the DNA TGTGCCAGCAGCTTGCTCGGGGGGGCATTGGACGAGCAGTACTTC. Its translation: CASSLLGGALDEQYF. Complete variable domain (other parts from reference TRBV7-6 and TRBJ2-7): GAGVSQSPRYKVTKRGQDVALRCDPISGHVSLYWYRQALGQGPEFLTYFNYEAQQDKSGLPNDRFSAERPEGSISTLTIQRTEQRDSAMYRCASSLLGGALDEQYFGPGTRLTVT.

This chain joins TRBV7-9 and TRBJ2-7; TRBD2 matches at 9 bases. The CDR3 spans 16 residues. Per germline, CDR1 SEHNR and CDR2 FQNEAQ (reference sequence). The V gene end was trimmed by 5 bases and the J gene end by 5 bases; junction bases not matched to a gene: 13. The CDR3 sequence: CASSISPGLASHEQYF. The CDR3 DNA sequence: TGTGCCAGCAGCATTTCTCCTGGACTAGCGAGCCACGAGCAGTACTTC.

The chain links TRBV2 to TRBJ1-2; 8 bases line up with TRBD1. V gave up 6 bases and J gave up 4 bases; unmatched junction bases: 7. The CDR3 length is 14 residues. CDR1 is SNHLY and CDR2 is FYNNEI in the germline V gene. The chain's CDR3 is CASSAGTGAYGYTF. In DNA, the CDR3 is TGTGCCAGCAGCGCCGGGACAGGAGCCTATGGCTACACCTTC. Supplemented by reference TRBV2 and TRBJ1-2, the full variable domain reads EPEVTQTPSHQVTQMGQEVILRCVPISNHLYFYWYRQILGQKVEFLVSFYNNEISEKSEIFDDQFSVERPDGSNFTLKIRSTKLEDSAMYFCASSAGTGAYGYTFGSGTRLTVV.

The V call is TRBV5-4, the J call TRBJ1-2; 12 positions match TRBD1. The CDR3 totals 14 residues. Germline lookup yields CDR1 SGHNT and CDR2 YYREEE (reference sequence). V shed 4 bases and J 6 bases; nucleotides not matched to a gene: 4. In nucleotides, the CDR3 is TGTGCCAGCAGCGGGGACAGGGGGCGAGATGGCTACACCTTC. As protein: CASSGDRGRDGYTF.

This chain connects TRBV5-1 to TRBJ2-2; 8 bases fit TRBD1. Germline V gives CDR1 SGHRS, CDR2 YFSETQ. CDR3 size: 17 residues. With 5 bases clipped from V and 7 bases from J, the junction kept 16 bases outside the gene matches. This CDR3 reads CASSSGQGAALGGELFF. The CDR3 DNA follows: TGCGCCAGCAGTTCCGGACAGGGAGCCGCCCTGGGCGGGGAGCTGTTTTTT.

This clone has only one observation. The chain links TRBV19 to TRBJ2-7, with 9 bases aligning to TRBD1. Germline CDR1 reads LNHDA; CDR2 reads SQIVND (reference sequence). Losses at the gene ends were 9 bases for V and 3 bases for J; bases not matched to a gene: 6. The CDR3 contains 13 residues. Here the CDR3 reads CASRDRDYYEQYF. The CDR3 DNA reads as TGTGCCAGCCGGGACAGGGATTACTACGAGCAGTACTTC.

The CDR3 sequence: CAWTPGEGEDQPQHF. The CDR3 DNA reads TGTGCCTGGACCCCCGGAGAGGGGGAGGATCAGCCCCAGCATTTT. The chain couples TRBV30 to TRBJ1-5; D might be TRBD1 (6 bases). In germline, CDR1 is GTSNPN, CDR2 SVGIG (reference sequence). V gave up 4 bases and J gave up 5 bases, with 18 bases separating them. The CDR3 runs 15 residues.

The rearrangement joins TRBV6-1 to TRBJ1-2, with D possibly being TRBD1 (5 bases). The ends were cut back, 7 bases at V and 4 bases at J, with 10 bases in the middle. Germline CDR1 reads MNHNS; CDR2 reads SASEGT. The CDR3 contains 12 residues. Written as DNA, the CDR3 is TGTGCCAGCACCTACGACAGCTATGGCTACACCTTC. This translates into CASTYDSYGYTF.

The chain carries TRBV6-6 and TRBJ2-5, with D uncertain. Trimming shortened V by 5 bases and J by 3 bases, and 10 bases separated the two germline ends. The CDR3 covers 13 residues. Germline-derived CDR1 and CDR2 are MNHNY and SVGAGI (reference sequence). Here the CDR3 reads CASSPDLEETQYF. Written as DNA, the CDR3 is TGTGCCAGCAGTCCAGACTTAGAAGAGACCCAGTACTTC.

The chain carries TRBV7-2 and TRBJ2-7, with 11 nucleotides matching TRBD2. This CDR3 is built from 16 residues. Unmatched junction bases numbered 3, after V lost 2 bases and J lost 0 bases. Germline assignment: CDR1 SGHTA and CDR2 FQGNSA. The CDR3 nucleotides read TGTGCCAGCAGCTTATCTAGCGGGAGGTTCTCCTACGAGCAGTACTTC. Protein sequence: CASSLSSGRFSYEQYF.

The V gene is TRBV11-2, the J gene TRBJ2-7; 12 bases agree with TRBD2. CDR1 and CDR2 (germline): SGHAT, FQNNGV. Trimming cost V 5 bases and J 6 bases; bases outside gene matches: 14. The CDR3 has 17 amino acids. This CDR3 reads CASSPGLAGQRSLEQYF. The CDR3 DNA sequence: TGTGCCAGCAGCCCCGGACTAGCGGGACAGCGCAGCCTCGAGCAGTACTTC.

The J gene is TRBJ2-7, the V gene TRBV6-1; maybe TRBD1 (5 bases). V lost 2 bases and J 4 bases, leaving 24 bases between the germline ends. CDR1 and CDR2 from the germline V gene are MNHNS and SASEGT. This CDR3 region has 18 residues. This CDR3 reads CASSEQTVAFDWIYEQYF. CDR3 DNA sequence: TGTGCCAGCAGTGAACAGACAGTAGCCTTCGACTGGATATACGAGCAGTACTTC.

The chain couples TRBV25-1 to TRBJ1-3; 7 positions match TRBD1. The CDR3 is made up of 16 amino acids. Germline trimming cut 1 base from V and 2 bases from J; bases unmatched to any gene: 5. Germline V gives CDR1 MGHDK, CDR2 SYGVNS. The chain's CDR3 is CASSELGGLAGNTIYF. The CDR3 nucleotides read TGTGCCAGCAGTGAATTAGGGGGCCTTGCTGGAAACACCATATATTTT.

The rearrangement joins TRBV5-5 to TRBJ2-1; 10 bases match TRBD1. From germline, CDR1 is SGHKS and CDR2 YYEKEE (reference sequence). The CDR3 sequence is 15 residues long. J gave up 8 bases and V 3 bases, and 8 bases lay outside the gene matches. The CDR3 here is CASSSPPGQGHEQFF. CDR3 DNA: TGTGCCAGCAGCTCGCCCCCGGGACAGGGGCATGAGCAGTTCTTC.

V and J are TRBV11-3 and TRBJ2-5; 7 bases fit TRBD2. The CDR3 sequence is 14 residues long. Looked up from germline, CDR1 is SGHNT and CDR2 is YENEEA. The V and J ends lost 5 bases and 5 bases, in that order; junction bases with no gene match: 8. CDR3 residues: CASSPNAGGETQYF. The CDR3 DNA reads TGTGCCAGCAGCCCCAACGCCGGGGGGGAGACCCAGTACTTC.

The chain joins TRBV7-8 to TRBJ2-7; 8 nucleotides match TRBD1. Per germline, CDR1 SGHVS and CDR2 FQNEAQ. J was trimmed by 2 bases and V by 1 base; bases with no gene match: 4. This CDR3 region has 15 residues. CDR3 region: CASSLDRQGPYEQYF. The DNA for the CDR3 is TGTGCCAGCAGCTTAGATAGACAGGGGCCCTACGAGCAGTACTTC. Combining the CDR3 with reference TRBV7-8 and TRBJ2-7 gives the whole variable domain GAGVSQSPRYKVAKRGQDVALRCDPISGHVSLFWYQQALGQGPEFLTYFQNEAQLDKSGLPSDRFFAERPEGSVSTLKIQRTQQEDSAVYLCASSLDRQGPYEQYFGPGTRLTVT.

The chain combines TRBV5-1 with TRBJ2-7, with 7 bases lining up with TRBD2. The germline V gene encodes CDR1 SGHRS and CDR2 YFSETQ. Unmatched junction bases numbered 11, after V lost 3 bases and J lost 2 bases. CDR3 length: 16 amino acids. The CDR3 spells CASSSRATSPTYEQYF. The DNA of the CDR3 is TGCGCCAGCAGCTCCCGCGCGACTAGCCCCACCTACGAGCAGTACTTC. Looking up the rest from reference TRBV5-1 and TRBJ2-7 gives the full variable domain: KAGVTQTPRYLIKTRGQQVTLSCSPISGHRSVSWYQQTPGQGLQFLFEYFSETQRNKGNFPGRFSGRQFSNSRSEMNVSTLELGDSALYLCASSSRATSPTYEQYFGPGTRLTVT.